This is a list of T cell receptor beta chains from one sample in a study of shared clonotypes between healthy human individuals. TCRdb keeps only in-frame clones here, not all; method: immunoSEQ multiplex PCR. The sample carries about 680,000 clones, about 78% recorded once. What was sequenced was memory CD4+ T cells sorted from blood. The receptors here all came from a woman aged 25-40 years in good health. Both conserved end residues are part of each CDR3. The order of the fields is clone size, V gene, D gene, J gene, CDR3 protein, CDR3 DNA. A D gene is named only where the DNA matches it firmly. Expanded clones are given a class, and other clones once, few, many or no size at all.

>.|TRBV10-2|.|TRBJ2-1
CASRENSYNEQFF
TGCGCCAGTAGGGAGAACTCCTACAATGAGCAGTTCTTC
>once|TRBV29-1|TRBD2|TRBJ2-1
CSVEEGPSGSPYNEQFF
TGCAGCGTTGAAGAAGGGCCCAGCGGGAGTCCCTACAATGAGCAGTTCTTC
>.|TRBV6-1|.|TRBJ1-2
CASSPRGSNYGYTF
TGTGCCAGCAGTCCAAGGGGCAGTAACTATGGCTACACCTTC
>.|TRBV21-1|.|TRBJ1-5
CASPGAQEEPQHF
TGTGCCAGCCCGGGGGCCCAGGAGGAGCCCCAGCATTTT
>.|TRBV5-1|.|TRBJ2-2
CASSSGDATGELFF
TGCGCCAGCAGCTCGGGAGATGCTACCGGGGAGCTGTTTTTT
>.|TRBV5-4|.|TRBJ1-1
CASSPGGGDTEAFF
TGTGCCAGCAGCCCCGGGGGGGGCGACACTGAAGCTTTCTTT
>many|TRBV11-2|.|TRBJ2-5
CASTRSRGGWETQYF
TGTGCCAGCACGCGAAGTCGGGGAGGTTGGGAGACCCAGTACTTC
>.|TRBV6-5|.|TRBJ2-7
CASSNAYEQYF
TGTGCCAGCAGTAACGCCTACGAGCAGTACTTC
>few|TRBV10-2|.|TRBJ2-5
CASSATGRRETQYF
TGCGCCAGCAGTGCGACAGGGAGGAGAGAGACCCAGTACTTC
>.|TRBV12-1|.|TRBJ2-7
CASSFPGAPYEQYF
TGTGCCAGCAGCTTTCCAGGGGCCCCCTACGAGCAGTACTTC
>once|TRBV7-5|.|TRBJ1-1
CVRSAREGVTEAFF
TGTGTCAGAAGCGCCCGCGAGGGGGTAACTGAAGCTTTCTTT
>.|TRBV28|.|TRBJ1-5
CASSPSNQPQHF
TGTGCCAGCAGTCCTTCTAACCAGCCCCAGCATTTT
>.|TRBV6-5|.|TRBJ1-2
CASSPGPGQNYGYTF
TGTGCCAGCAGTCCAGGCCCCGGACAAAACTATGGCTACACCTTC
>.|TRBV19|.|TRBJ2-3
CASRLGPLEVQYF
TGTGCCAGTAGACTTGGACCGCTCGAGGTGCAGTATTTT
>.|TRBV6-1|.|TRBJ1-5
CASSELTDSNQPQHF
TGTGCCAGCAGTGAGCTGACAGATAGCAATCAGCCCCAGCATTTT
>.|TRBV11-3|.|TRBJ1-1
CASSSQGTEAFF
TGTGCCAGCAGCTCCCAGGGAACTGAAGCTTTCTTT
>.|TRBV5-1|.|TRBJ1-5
CASSLGAPFFSPQHF
TGCGCCAGCAGCTTGGGGGCCCCTTTTTTTTCGCCCCAGCATTTT
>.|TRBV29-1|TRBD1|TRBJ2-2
CSVGDSNTGELFF
TGCAGCGTTGGGGACAGCAACACCGGGGAGCTGTTTTTT
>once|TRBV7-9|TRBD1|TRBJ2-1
CASSLAGTGLKSEQFF
TGTGCCAGCAGCTTAGCGGGGACAGGGCTAAAGAGTGAGCAGTTCTTC
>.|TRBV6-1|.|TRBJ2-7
CASTLRGHEQYF
TGTGCCAGCACGCTCAGGGGCCACGAGCAGTACTTC
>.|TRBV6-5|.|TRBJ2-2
CASSYAGGNTGELFF
TGTGCCAGCAGTTACGCCGGGGGGAACACCGGGGAGCTGTTTTTT
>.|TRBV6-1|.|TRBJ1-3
CASRSSGAGNTIYF
TGTGCCAGCAGGTCGAGTGGGGCTGGAAACACCATATATTTT
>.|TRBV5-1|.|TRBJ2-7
CASRFDGSLTYEQYF
TGCGCCAGCAGATTCGACGGCTCTCTTACCTACGAGCAGTACTTC
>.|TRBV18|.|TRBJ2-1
CASSPKSSGTTVEQFF
TGTGCCAGCTCACCAAAGTCATCCGGTACAACGGTTGAGCAGTTCTTC
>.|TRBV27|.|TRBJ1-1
CASSLGRGTEAFF
TGTGCCAGCAGTTTGGGGAGGGGTACCGAAGCTTTCTTT
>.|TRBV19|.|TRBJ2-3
CASSIKGRRTDTQYF
TGTGCCAGTAGTATCAAGGGGAGGAGGACAGATACGCAGTATTTT
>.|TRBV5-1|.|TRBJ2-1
CASSLPTSSNEQFF
TGCGCCAGCAGCTTGCCAACGAGCTCGAATGAGCAGTTCTTC
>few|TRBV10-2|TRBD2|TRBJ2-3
CASSETSGYTDTQYF
TGCGCCAGCAGTGAGACTAGCGGGTACACAGATACGCAGTATTTT
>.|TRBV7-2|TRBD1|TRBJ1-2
CASSTRQGVSGYTF
TGTGCCAGCAGCACACGACAGGGGGTCTCTGGCTACACCTTC
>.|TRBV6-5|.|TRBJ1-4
CASSLGGATNEKLFF
TGTGCCAGCAGTCTGGGAGGAGCAACTAATGAAAAACTGTTTTTT
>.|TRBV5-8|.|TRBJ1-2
CASSSVTSNYGYTF
TGTGCCAGCAGCTCTGTGACGTCGAACTATGGCTACACCTTC
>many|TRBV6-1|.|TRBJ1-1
CAATRLRNTEAFF
TGTGCCGCGACCCGGCTTAGGAACACTGAAGCTTTCTTT
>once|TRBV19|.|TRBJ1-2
CASSPGSHNYGYTF
TGTGCCAGTAGCCCCGGCTCACATAACTATGGCTACACCTTC
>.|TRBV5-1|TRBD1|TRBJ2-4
CASSLGDRDEGIQYF
TGCGCCAGCAGCTTGGGGGACAGGGACGAGGGCATTCAGTACTTC
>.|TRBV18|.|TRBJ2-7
CASSDGVNEQYF
TGTGCCAGCTCAGACGGGGTAAACGAGCAGTACTTC
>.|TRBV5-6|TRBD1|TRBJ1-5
CASSVTGGGRNQPQHF
TGTGCCAGCAGCGTGACAGGGGGCGGACGCAATCAGCCCCAGCATTTT
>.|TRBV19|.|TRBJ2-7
CASSIAADSYEQYF
TGTGCCAGTAGTATAGCCGCAGACTCCTACGAGCAGTACTTC
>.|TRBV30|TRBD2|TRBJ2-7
CAWRIPGLGLSYEQYF
TGTGCCTGGAGGATCCCGGGACTAGGCCTCTCCTACGAGCAGTACTTC
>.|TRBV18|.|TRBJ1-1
CASSPASQGVVGTEAFF
TGTGCCAGCTCACCGGCCTCGCAGGGTGTGGTTGGCACTGAAGCTTTCTTT
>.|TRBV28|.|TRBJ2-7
CASSLTAQSYEQYF
TGTGCCAGCAGTTTAACAGCGCAAAGCTACGAGCAGTACTTC
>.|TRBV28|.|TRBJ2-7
CASSWPVQYF
TGTGCCAGCAGTTGGCCCGTGCAGTACTTC
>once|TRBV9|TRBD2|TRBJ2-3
CASSAGGTSKDTQYF
TGTGCCAGCAGCGCAGGCGGGACTAGTAAAGATACGCAGTATTTT
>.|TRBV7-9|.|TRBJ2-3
CASSSTDTQYF
TGTGCCAGCAGCAGCACAGATACGCAGTATTTT
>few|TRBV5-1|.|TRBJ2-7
CASTQDASASYEQYF
TGCGCCAGCACACAGGATGCTAGCGCCTCCTACGAGCAGTACTTC
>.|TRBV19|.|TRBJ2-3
CASSIDSGSTDTQYF
TGTGCCAGTAGTATAGATAGCGGTAGCACAGATACGCAGTATTTT